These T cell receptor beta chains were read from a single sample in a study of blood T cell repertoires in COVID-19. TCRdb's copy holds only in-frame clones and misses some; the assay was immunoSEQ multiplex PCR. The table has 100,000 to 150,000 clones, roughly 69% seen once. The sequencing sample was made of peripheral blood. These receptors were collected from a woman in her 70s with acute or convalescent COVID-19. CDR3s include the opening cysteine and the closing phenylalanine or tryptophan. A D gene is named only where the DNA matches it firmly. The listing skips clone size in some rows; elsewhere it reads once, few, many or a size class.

CDR3: CASRHRSTGTGDRNTIYF; DNA: TGTGCCAGTAGGCACAGGTCCACCGGGACAGGGGACCGAAACACCATATATTTT; D: TRBD1; V: TRBV19; size: NA; J: TRBJ1-3
CDR3: CASSQGLAGGLGTQYF; DNA: TGTGCCAGCAGCCAAGGACTAGCGGGGGGGCTGGGTACGCAGTATTTT; D: TRBD2; V: TRBV3-1/TRBV3-2; size: once; J: TRBJ2-3
CDR3: CASSFGLKETQYF; DNA: TGTGCCAGCAGCTTTGGACTGAAGGAGACCCAGTACTTC; D: NA; V: TRBV5-5; size: NA; J: TRBJ2-5
CDR3: CASSESGSSTDTQYF; DNA: TGCGCCAGCAGTGAGTCGGGGAGTAGCACAGATACGCAGTATTTT; D: NA; V: TRBV10-2; size: NA; J: TRBJ2-3
CDR3: CASGPRGDTQYF; DNA: TGTGCCAGCGGGCCCCGAGGGGATACGCAGTATTTT; D: NA; V: TRBV6-6; size: NA; J: TRBJ2-3
CDR3: CASRSTSGRMDTQYF; DNA: TGCGCCAGCAGATCCACTAGCGGGAGAATGGATACGCAGTATTTT; D: TRBD2; V: TRBV5-1; size: NA; J: TRBJ2-3
CDR3: CASSPRGGLNNEQFF; DNA: TGTGCCAGCAGCCCTCGGGGGGGCCTAAACAATGAGCAGTTCTTC; D: TRBD2; V: TRBV3-1/TRBV3-2; size: NA; J: TRBJ2-1
CDR3: CASSLSATSGRSTDTQYF; DNA: TGTGCCAGCAGCTTATCAGCGACTAGCGGGAGGAGCACAGATACGCAGTATTTT; D: TRBD2; V: TRBV7-9; size: NA; J: TRBJ2-3
CDR3: CASSYIAGTEAFF; DNA: TGTGCCAGCAGCTACATAGCGGGTACTGAAGCTTTCTTT; D: NA; V: TRBV12-3/TRBV12-4; size: once; J: TRBJ1-1
CDR3: CASSFLGTGGMGELFF; DNA: TGTGCCAGCAGCTTCCTAGGGACAGGAGGAATGGGGGAGCTGTTTTTT; D: TRBD1; V: TRBV7-9; size: few; J: TRBJ2-2